This is a list of T cell receptor beta chains from one sample in a study of regulatory T cells in long-lasting Graves disease. TCRdb recomputed calls from the multiplex PCR reads with MiXCR, one row per CDR3 protein. The sample records a few hundred thousand distinct CDR3 sequences, approximately 20% being singletons. The same sample was also used in a study of T cells in Graves' hyperthyroidism and ophthalmopathy.

Sample: peripheral blood mononuclear cells (PBMCs), taken at new diagnosis, from a patient treated with antithyroid drugs. The receptors originated from a woman aged 25 to 39 with Graves disease. Both conserved end residues are part of each CDR3. A D gene is named only where the DNA matches it firmly. Clone size appears in some rows only: once, few, many, or a class for an expanded clone.

d_call,clone_size,j_call,v_call,cdr3_aa,cdr3_nt
.,few,TRBJ2-4,TRBV2,CASSEWQVNIQYF,TGTGCCAGCAGTGAATGGCAGGTAAACATTCAGTACTTC
.,many,TRBJ2-3,TRBV7-3,CASSLRGGDPSTDTQYF,TGTGCCAGCAGCTTAAGAGGGGGGGACCCTAGCACAGATACGCAGTATTTT
TRBD1,many,TRBJ2-3,TRBV5-6,CASSRGPGQTSTDTQYF,TGTGCCAGCAGCCGTGGCCCGGGACAGACTAGCACAGATACGCAGTATTTT
TRBD1,many,TRBJ1-2,TRBV5-1,CASSPSGTGYYGYTF,TGCGCCAGCAGCCCATCTGGGACAGGGTACTATGGCTACACCTTC
.,few,TRBJ2-4,TRBV19,CASSPGGGRVGNIQYF,TGTGCCAGTAGTCCAGGGGGGGGAAGGGTTGGGAACATTCAGTACTTC
.,many,TRBJ1-6,TRBV20-1,CSARDPAGGSYNSPLHF,TGCAGTGCTAGAGACCCAGCAGGAGGCTCCTATAATTCACCCCTCCACTTT
.,many,TRBJ1-1,TRBV20-1,CSAAAGGPNTEAFF,TGCAGTGCCGCGGCCGGGGGCCCGAACACTGAAGCTTTCTTT
TRBD1,many,TRBJ1-1,TRBV9,CASSLLGQDNTEAFF,TGCGCCAGCAGCCTATTGGGACAGGACAACACTGAAGCTTTCTTT
.,many,TRBJ2-6,TRBV2,CARLQGQGIQDSLSGANVLTF,TGTGCCAGATTGCAGGGGCAGGGTATACAAGATTCCCTCTCTGGGGCCAACGTCCTGACTTTC
.,many,TRBJ2-1,TRBV12-3/TRBV12-4,CASTDRSSSYNEQFF,TGTGCCAGCACGGACCGGTCTAGCTCCTACAATGAGCAGTTCTTC
TRBD2,many,TRBJ2-5,TRBV6-1,CASRSLTGGQETQYF,TGTGCCAGCAGAAGTCTCACGGGGGGGCAAGAGACCCAGTACTTC
.,many,TRBJ2-1,TRBV12-3/TRBV12-4,CASSLKADLSYNEQFF,TGTGCCAGCAGTTTAAAGGCAGACCTCTCCTACAATGAGCAGTTTTTC
.,many,TRBJ2-1,TRBV3-1,CASSQEQARNEQFF,TGTGCCAGCAGCCAAGAGCAGGCGAGAAATGAGCAGTTCTTC
.,.,TRBJ2-3,TRBV6-2/TRBV6-3,CASSLGLDSTDTQYF,TGTGCCAGCAGCCTGGGACTCGATAGCACAGATACGCAGTATTTT
.,many,TRBJ2-2,TRBV20-1,CSAKGFANTGELFF,TGCAGTGCTAAGGGGTTCGCGAACACCGGGGAGCTGTTTTTT
TRBD1,many,TRBJ2-7,TRBV12-3/TRBV12-4,CASSWDRAYEQYF,TGTGCCAGCAGTTGGGACAGAGCATACGAGCAGTACTTC
.,many,TRBJ1-1,TRBV19,CASSILPVGSNTEAFF,TGTGCCAGTAGTATCCTTCCGGTCGGGTCGAACACTGAAGCTTTCTTT
TRBD1,many,TRBJ1-6,TRBV27,CASRTRQGGNSPLHF,TGTGCCAGCAGAACAAGACAGGGGGGAAATTCACCCCTCCACTTT
TRBD1,many,TRBJ1-4,TRBV10-3,CAISVRDRGDGSEKLFF,TGTGCCATCAGTGTCCGGGACAGGGGGGATGGAAGTGAAAAACTGTTTTTT
.,.,TRBJ1-5,TRBV6-1,CASLAQPQHF,TGTGCCAGTTTAGCGCAGCCCCAGCATTTT
TRBD2,.,TRBJ2-3,TRBV5-8,CASSLRRLAGGNRDTQYF,TGTGCCAGCAGCTTGAGGAGACTAGCGGGGGGGAATCGGGATACGCAGTATTTT
.,.,TRBJ1-6,TRBV19,CASSIQGRSPLHF,TGTGCCAGTAGTATTCAGGGGAGGTCACCCCTCCACTTT
TRBD1,many,TRBJ2-3,TRBV18,CASSPDRASTDTQYF,TGTGCCAGCTCACCGGACAGGGCTAGCACAGATACGCAGTATTTT
.,.,TRBJ2-2,TRBV18,CATTVGGRSYSRELFF,TGTGCCACCACTGTCGGGGGCAGGTCCTATTCCAGGGAGCTGTTTTTT
.,.,TRBJ1-4,TRBV5-4,CASSLGRATLGEKLFF,TGTGCCAGCAGCTTGGGTCGGGCCACCTTGGGTGAAAAACTGTTTTTT
.,.,TRBJ2-3,TRBV28,CASSSPPSLTDTQYF,TGTGCCAGCAGTTCCCCTCCTAGCCTGACAGATACGCAGTATTTT
.,few,TRBJ2-3,TRBV5-4,CASSSRDSRTDTQYF,TGTGCCAGCAGCTCTCGGGACTCGCGCACAGATACGCAGTATTTT
.,.,TRBJ1-2,TRBV7-9,CASSFGWFRSYGYTF,TGTGCCAGCAGCTTCGGTTGGTTTCGTAGCTATGGCTACACCTTC
.,few,TRBJ1-2,TRBV9,CASSVVGTGYGYTF,TGTGCCAGCAGCGTAGTTGGGACCGGATATGGCTACACCTTC
TRBD1,.,TRBJ2-7,TRBV11-2,CASSSGTGSSYEQYF,TGTGCCAGCAGCTCAGGGACAGGGAGCTCCTACGAGCAGTACTTC
TRBD1,many,TRBJ2-3,TRBV7-9,CASSLRQGADTQYF,TGTGCCAGCAGCTTACGACAGGGGGCGGATACGCAGTATTTT
.,many,TRBJ1-2,TRBV2,CASRALRTVHGDYGYTF,TGTGCCAGCAGAGCCTTGAGGACTGTTCATGGGGACTATGGCTACACCTTC
TRBD2,many,TRBJ2-5,TRBV7-9,CASSLTSEATQYF,TGTGCCAGCAGCTTGACTAGCGAAGCGACCCAGTACTTC
TRBD1,many,TRBJ1-5,TRBV5-8,CASSPRTGNSNQPQHF,TGTGCCAGCAGCCCTAGGACAGGAAATAGCAATCAGCCCCAGCATTTT
TRBD1,.,TRBJ1-2,TRBV4-1,CASSQTGVEGYTF,TGCGCCAGCAGCCAGACAGGGGTTGAAGGCTACACCTTC
TRBD2,many,TRBJ2-7,TRBV12-3/TRBV12-4,CASRETSGGHYEQYF,TGTGCCAGCAGAGAAACTAGCGGGGGACACTACGAGCAGTACTTC
TRBD1,many,TRBJ2-5,TRBV20-1,CSAFTPGQGYETQYF,TGCAGTGCCTTCACGCCGGGACAGGGATATGAGACCCAGTACTTC
.,few,TRBJ1-5,TRBV19,CASSRERNQPQHF,TGTGCCAGTAGTAGGGAACGCAATCAGCCCCAGCATTTT
.,many,TRBJ1-6,TRBV7-2,CASSPILYPYNSPLHF,TGTGCCAGCAGCCCAATCCTGTACCCCTATAATTCACCCCTCCACTTT
TRBD1,many,TRBJ1-2,TRBV2,CASRLSTGEGGYTF,TGTGCCAGCAGGCTCTCTACAGGGGAGGGTGGCTACACCTTC
TRBD1,.,TRBJ1-4,TRBV7-9,CASSPPGQVNEKLFF,TGTGCCAGCAGCCCACCGGGACAGGTCAATGAAAAACTGTTTTTT
.,many,TRBJ1-2,TRBV20-1,CSAVTSWGRNNYGYTF,TGCAGTGCTGTAACCTCGTGGGGCCGAAATAACTATGGCTACACCTTC
.,many,TRBJ1-5,TRBV10-3,CATGGGVEQPQHF,TGTGCCACTGGGGGGGGGGTGGAGCAGCCCCAGCATTTT
TRBD1,many,TRBJ2-1,TRBV15,CATSREGGGQGGYEQFF,TGTGCCACCAGCAGAGAAGGGGGAGGACAGGGCGGATATGAGCAGTTCTTC
.,many,TRBJ2-7,TRBV5-1,CASSVQGDSYEQYF,TGCGCCAGCAGCGTTCAGGGCGACTCCTACGAGCAGTACTTC
TRBD1,.,TRBJ2-7,TRBV7-2,CASSPKTGAYEQYF,TGTGCCAGCAGCCCCAAGACAGGGGCCTACGAGCAGTACTTC
.,many,TRBJ1-1,TRBV5-1,CASSPELRTNTEAFF,TGTGCCAGCAGCCCTGAGCTGAGGACGAACACTGAAGCTTTCTTT